This is a list of T cell receptor beta chains from one sample in a study of monozygotic twins with inflammatory bowel disease. Each CDR3 protein gets one entry in TCRdb, which reprocessed the 5' RACE reads and gives no DNA. Its listing shows approximately 390,000 distinct CDR3 sequences. Material for sequencing was blood. The receptors here all came from a human donor with ulcerative colitis or Crohn's disease, or a healthy co-twin of an affected twin (not recorded which). Each CDR3 is given with its conserved first and last residue.

J: TRBJ2-1
V: TRBV12-3/TRBV12-4
CDR3: CASSFRQADEQFF

J: TRBJ2-3
V: TRBV5-6
CDR3: CASSLGLAGNPLTDTQYF

J: TRBJ1-1
V: TRBV30
CDR3: CAWSVPPRGQEAFF

J: TRBJ2-6
V: TRBV19
CDR3: CASNMISGGANVLTF

J: TRBJ2-1
V: TRBV2
CDR3: CASSPQGLAGQGKFF

J: TRBJ1-1
V: TRBV7-9
CDR3: CASSPGGGRATAEAFF

J: TRBJ2-7
V: TRBV20-1
CDR3: CSARDTGASYEQYF

J: TRBJ2-6
V: TRBV3-1
CDR3: CASSQDPPTGTGANVLTF

J: TRBJ2-7
V: TRBV28
CDR3: CASSPGPYEQYF

J: TRBJ2-6
V: TRBV5-1
CDR3: CARVGANVLTF

J: TRBJ2-1
V: TRBV5-1
CDR3: CASSSVQAGGQFF

J: TRBJ1-1
V: TRBV10-3
CDR3: CAISDQRRTGTTEAFF

J: TRBJ2-7
V: TRBV7-2
CDR3: CASSHVGAGGPNEQYF

J: TRBJ1-1
V: TRBV20-1
CDR3: CSAPFRGGSTEAFF

J: TRBJ2-7
V: TRBV6-2/TRBV6-3
CDR3: CASSYRIGISGEEQYF

J: TRBJ2-3
V: TRBV7-3
CDR3: CASSLSGGVSTDTQYF

J: TRBJ2-3
V: TRBV12-3/TRBV12-4
CDR3: CASSLGLRTDTQYF

J: TRBJ2-7
V: TRBV18
CDR3: CASSPGDRVSYEQYF

J: TRBJ1-6
V: TRBV25-1
CDR3: CASRPGVNPSPLHF

J: TRBJ1-5
V: TRBV27
CDR3: CASSRQVNQPQHF

J: TRBJ2-5
V: TRBV7-3
CDR3: CASSQGTVGETQYF

J: TRBJ1-6
V: TRBV3-1
CDR3: CASSGTGGDSPLHF

J: TRBJ1-3
V: TRBV7-2
CDR3: CASSIDQSSGNTIYF

J: TRBJ1-2
V: TRBV7-7
CDR3: CASSPITGGDYGYTF

J: TRBJ1-1
V: TRBV10-3
CDR3: CAITGDSAEAFF

J: TRBJ2-1
V: TRBV20-1
CDR3: CSARDLGQPTNEQFF